Following are 27 T cell receptor beta chains from one sample sequenced in a study of regulatory T cells in long-lasting Graves disease. Researchers made TCR beta libraries by using iRepertoire HTBI primers and running Arm-PCR on CDR3 regions. MiXCR, applied by TCRdb to the multiplex PCR reads, yields one record per CDR3 protein. The sample gives 510,000 or so distinct CDR3 sequences, 9.5% to 15% of which show up once; 7.5% to 9% is in the top ten. Time point noted: newly diagnosed GD, antithyroid drugs for less than 3 months. Construction of the TCR library relied on RNA isolated from PBMCs. These data are also associated with another study on T cells in Graves' hyperthyroidism and ophthalmopathy.

The material was peripheral blood mononuclear cells (PBMCs), obtained at new diagnosis, from a patient treated with antithyroid drugs. These receptors were taken from a woman aged 25 to 39 with Graves disease.

In this sample, this clonotype turned up many times. The rearrangement uses TRBV30 and TRBJ1-5, with 8 bases lining up with TRBD1. The V and J ends lost 1 base and 0 bases, in that order; junction bases with no gene match: 5. Germline CDR1 reads GTSNPN; CDR2 reads SVGIG (reference sequence). The CDR3 runs 16 residues. CDR3 sequence reads: CAWSGDRGNSNQPQHF. CDR3 DNA sequence: TGTGCCTGGAGTGGAGACAGGGGAAATAGCAATCAGCCCCAGCATTTT.

This clonotype showed up many times. The gene calls are TRBV18 and TRBJ1-1, with D hard to call. The CDR3 is 15 amino acids. The germline V and J ends were trimmed by 0 bases and 0 bases, with 8 bases remaining between them. Germline CDR1 KGHSH, CDR2 LQKENI. DNA of the CDR3: TGTGCCAGCTCACCACCAGGGCTTATGAACACTGAAGCTTTCTTT. This encodes CASSPPGLMNTEAFF.

The chain carries TRBV5-5 and TRBJ2-2; D call uncertain. The CDR3 sequence is 15 residues long. With 4 bases removed from V and 1 base from J, the gap between germline ends came to 11 bases. Germline V lookup: CDR1 SGHKS, CDR2 YYEKEE (reference sequence). The CDR3 region is CASSLGIRNTGELFF. Written as DNA, the CDR3 is TGTGCCAGCAGCCTTGGGATCCGGAACACCGGGGAGCTGTTTTTT.

There are many counts of this clonotype. The gene calls are TRBV9 and TRBJ2-3; 8 bases fit TRBD1. This CDR3 has 17 amino acids. V shed 0 bases and J 4 bases; nucleotides not matched to a gene: 10. The germline gives CDR1 SGDLS, CDR2 YYNGEE. The CDR3 loop reads CASSVGLGQGVSDTQYF. The CDR3 region has the DNA TGTGCCAGCAGCGTAGGGCTAGGACAGGGAGTTTCAGATACGCAGTATTTT. The variable domain in full, completed from reference TRBV9 and TRBJ2-3, reads DSGVTQTPKHLITATGQRVTLRCSPRSGDLSVYWYQQSLDQGLQFLIQYYNGEERAKGNILERFSAQQFPDLHSELNLSSLELGDSALYFCASSVGLGQGVSDTQYFGPGTRLTVL.

As concerns this clonotype: Compared with germline, one end of the junction differs, possibly owing to a read error. The chain employs TRBV7-9 and TRBJ1-1, with a weak D call TRBD1 (5 bases). This CDR3 region has 14 residues. In germline, CDR1 is SEHNR, CDR2 FQNEAQ (reference sequence). The CDR3, as DNA: TGCGCCAGCAGCCAAGGGAGGGGTGGTACTGAAGCTTTCTTT. Encoded protein: CASSQGRGGTEAFF.

At least ten counts were recorded for this clonotype. The rearrangement joins TRBV27 to TRBJ2-7; D is unresolved. Trimming removed 9 bases at V and 7 bases at J, with 25 bases between. This CDR3 is 15 amino acids long. Germline V CDR1 and CDR2: MNHEY, SMNVEV (reference sequence). In DNA, the CDR3 is TGTGCCAGTCTTCTTACCCCATGGGGTCCTGGAGAGCAGTACTTC. Encoded protein: CASLLTPWGPGEQYF.

CDR3 sequence: CASSQVSRMNTEAFF. DNA for the CDR3: TGTGCCAGCAGCCAAGTGAGTAGAATGAACACTGAAGCTTTCTTT. The rearrangement uses TRBV14 and TRBJ1-1; D ambiguous. With 1 base removed from V and 0 bases from J, the gap between germline ends came to 9 bases. From germline, CDR1 is SGHDN and CDR2 FVKESK. This CDR3 comprises 15 residues. Full variable domain (rest looked up from reference TRBV14 and TRBJ1-1): EAGVTQFPSHSVIEKGQTVTLRCDPISGHDNLYWYRRVMGKEIKFLLHFVKESKQDESGMPNNRFLAERTGGTYSTLKVQPAELEDSGVYFCASSQVSRMNTEAFFGQGTRLTVV.

This clonotype was picked up many times. This rearrangement joins TRBV28 to TRBJ2-7; the D gene is possibly TRBD2 (5 bases). V was pared by 3 bases and J by 0 bases, with 9 bases between. Germline V gene sequence: CDR1 MDHEN, CDR2 SYDVKM. The CDR3 is 14 amino acids. The chain's CDR3 is CASSFRRSSYEQYF. The CDR3 nucleotides are TGTGCCAGCAGTTTCCGGAGGTCCTCCTACGAGCAGTACTTC.

This clonotype was detected ten times or more. This chain joins TRBV2 and TRBJ2-5; 7 bases are shared with TRBD1. In germline, CDR1 is SNHLY, CDR2 FYNNEI. The CDR3 contains 13 residues. The junction had 5 bases not matched to a gene; V was cut back by 6 bases and J by 4 bases. The CDR3 DNA sequence: TGTGCCAGCAGCAGGGACAGAATAGAGACCCAGTACTTC. It translates to CASSRDRIETQYF.

This clonotype was picked up a small number of times. The gene calls are TRBV29-1 and TRBJ1-2, with TRBD1 identical over 11 bases. The CDR3 runs to 13 residues. Germline loops: CDR1 SQVTM, CDR2 ANQGSEA. V shed 6 bases and J 4 bases; nucleotides not matched to a gene: 4. The DNA of the CDR3 is TGCAGCGTGGACAGGGGGCGCGGCTATGGCTACACCTTC. Translation: CSVDRGRGYGYTF. The variable domain in full, completed from reference TRBV29-1 and TRBJ1-2, reads SAVISQKPSRDICQRGTSLTIQCQVDSQVTMMFWYRQQPGQSLTLIATANQGSEATYESGFVIDKFPISRPNLTFSTLTVSNMSPEDSSIYLCSVDRGRGYGYTFGSGTRLTVV.

This clonotype was seen many times. The chain recombines TRBV15 with TRBJ2-7; D gene ambiguous. The CDR3 runs to 13 residues. Germline V CDR1 and CDR2: LNHNV, YYDKDF (reference sequence). V was shortened by 0 bases and J by 6 bases, with 9 bases between the two germline ends. CDR3 in amino acids: CATSREVESEQYF. The CDR3, as DNA: TGTGCCACCAGCAGAGAGGTAGAGTCCGAGCAGTACTTC.

The table lists this clonotype with many counts. The chain recombines TRBV27 with TRBJ2-3; D gene unclear. From germline, CDR1 is MNHEY and CDR2 SMNVEV (reference sequence). Trimming removed 6 bases at V and 2 bases at J, with 6 bases between. CDR3 length: 12 residues. Written as DNA, the CDR3 is TGTGCCAGCAGAACCTACACAGATACGCAGTATTTT. Protein: CASRTYTDTQYF.

This clonotype has a count of ten or more. The J gene is TRBJ1-2, the V gene TRBV5-1, with 8 bases identical to TRBD1. CDR3 length equals 14 residues. Germline assignment: CDR1 SGHRS and CDR2 YFSETQ. The junction had 5 bases not matched to a gene; V was cut back by 3 bases and J by 4 bases. The CDR3 protein is CASSSGQGIYGYTF. Written as DNA, the CDR3 is TGCGCCAGCAGCTCCGGACAGGGAATCTATGGCTACACCTTC.

There are many counts of this clonotype. The chain carries TRBV27 and TRBJ2-1; 7 nucleotides line up with TRBD1. With V trimmed by 4 bases and J by 0 bases, 3 bases remained unmatched. The CDR3 totals 15 residues. Germline V gives CDR1 MNHEY, CDR2 SMNVEV (reference sequence). CDR3 nucleotide sequence: TGTGCCAGCAGTTGGACAGGAAGCTCCTACAATGAGCAGTTCTTC. The encoded protein is CASSWTGSSYNEQFF.

With regard to this clonotype: A single base is all that separates this from a far larger clone, so a read error is likely. This chain uses TRBV11-1 with TRBJ2-1; TRBD2 matches 13 bases. Per the germline V gene, CDR1 is SGHAT and CDR2 is FQDESV (reference sequence). Trimming took 3 bases from V and 10 from J; bases not matched to a gene: 12. The CDR3 runs to 17 residues. The DNA of the CDR3 is TGTGCCAGCAGCTTCGGGACTAGCGGGATGGTCAGATACGAGCAGTTCTTC. It specifies CASSFGTSGMVRYEQFF. Full variable domain (missing parts from reference TRBV11-1 and TRBJ2-1): EAEVAQSPRYKITEKSQAVAFWCDPISGHATLYWYRQILGQGPELLVQFQDESVVDDSQLPKDRFSAERLKGVDSTLKIQPAELGDSAMYLCASSFGTSGMVRYEQFFGPGTRLTVL.

This clonotype was detected ten times or more. The chain carries TRBV5-1 and TRBJ2-1, with TRBD1 identical over 7 bases. V lost 3 bases and J lost 8; bases outside the gene matches: 11. Per germline, CDR1 SGHRS and CDR2 YFSETQ. CDR3 size: 15 residues. The CDR3 spells CASSYRQGVRDEQFF. CDR3 sequence (DNA): TGCGCCAGCAGCTATCGACAGGGCGTACGGGATGAGCAGTTCTTC.

A few counts support this clonotype. The V and J genes are TRBV20-1 and TRBJ2-5; 13 nucleotides align to TRBD2. The J segment lost 2 bases and the V segment lost 3 bases, leaving 6 bases of the junction unmatched. The CDR3 runs 16 residues. The V gene's germline CDR1 is DFQATT and CDR2 SNEGSKA (reference sequence). CDR3 in amino acids: CSASLGTSGTQETQYF. The DNA for the CDR3 is TGCAGTGCTAGCCTCGGGACTAGCGGGACTCAAGAGACCCAGTACTTC.

This clonotype was recorded at least ten times. The CDR3 loop is CASSDGYNEQFF. DNA of the CDR3: TGTGCCAGCAGTGACGGATACAATGAGCAGTTCTTC. V is TRBV2 and J is TRBJ2-1, with unresolved D. CDR3 length: 12 amino acids. Per the germline V gene, CDR1 is SNHLY and CDR2 is FYNNEI. Trimming stripped 3 bases from V and 4 bases from J, with 4 bases between.

This clonotype came up many times. The rearrangement joins TRBV30 to TRBJ1-5; D gene unclear. Trimming stripped 1 base from V and 3 bases from J, with 7 bases between. CDR1 and CDR2 (germline): GTSNPN, SVGIG (reference sequence). The CDR3 totals 13 residues. The CDR3: CAWSEGLNQPQHF. CDR3 bases: TGTGCCTGGAGTGAGGGCCTCAATCAGCCCCAGCATTTT.

This clonotype was recorded a few times. The genes are TRBV14 and TRBJ2-1; 13 bases fit TRBD2. The CDR3 runs to 19 residues. V shed 3 bases, J shed 4 bases, and the junction held 12 bases outside the gene matches. Germline V gene lookup returns CDR1 SGHDN and CDR2 FVKESK. CDR3 region: CASSQGLAGLGGQYNEQFF. The CDR3 nucleotides read TGTGCCAGCAGCCAGGGACTAGCGGGACTAGGGGGGCAATACAATGAGCAGTTCTTC.

At least ten counts were recorded for this clonotype. The chain has TRBV24-1 and TRBJ1-5; D might be TRBD1 (5 bases). The V gene's germline CDR1 is KGHDR and CDR2 SFDVKD. The CDR3 spans 15 residues. V lost 4 bases to trimming and J lost 2 bases, with 11 bases between them. CDR3 amino acids: CATSERGLGNQPQHF. The CDR3 DNA reads TGTGCCACCAGTGAAAGGGGTCTTGGCAATCAGCCCCAGCATTTT.

There are many counts of this clonotype. The J gene is TRBJ2-7, the V gene TRBV6-2 or TRBV6-3; maybe TRBD2 (5 bases). The germline V gene has CDR1 MNHEY and CDR2 SVGEGT. Trimming cost V 5 bases and J 0 bases, with 11 bases left between them. This CDR3 spans 14 amino acids. The CDR3 sequence: CASSEEAGSYEQYF. CDR3 nucleotides: TGTGCCAGCAGTGAAGAGGCGGGCTCCTACGAGCAGTACTTC.

At least ten counts were recorded for this clonotype. The chain links TRBV9 to TRBJ1-1; possibly TRBD1 for D (6 bases). The CDR3 covers 15 residues. Per germline, CDR1 SGDLS and CDR2 YYNGEE. With 4 bases removed from V and 4 bases from J, the gap between germline ends came to 17 bases. The CDR3 coding sequence is TGTGCCAGCAGCCCTCAGGGGTTAGGAATCACTGAAGCTTTCTTT. Its translation is CASSPQGLGITEAFF.

This clonotype was seen repeatedly, ten times or more. The chain links TRBV2 to TRBJ1-2; 8 bases line up with TRBD1. Germline loops: CDR1 SNHLY, CDR2 FYNNEI. V lost 1 base to trimming and J lost 2 bases; unmatched junction nucleotides: 0. The CDR3 extends over 14 amino acids. The CDR3 coding sequence is TGTGCCAGCAGTGAAGGGACAGGGAACTATGGCTACACCTTC. Translating it yields CASSEGTGNYGYTF.

The table lists this clonotype with many counts. The chain carries TRBV7-2 and TRBJ2-2; D gene uncertain. The germline V gene encodes CDR1 SGHTA and CDR2 FQGNSA. Between the trimmed V and J ends, which lost 5 bases and 5 bases, there was a span of 9 bases. This CDR3 is 13 amino acids long. The CDR3 region has the DNA TGTGCCAGCAGCCCGTACCAGACCGGGGAGCTGTTTTTT. Translation: CASSPYQTGELFF.

This clonotype was picked up many times. The chain combines TRBV4-2 with TRBJ2-6; D is uncertain. Germline V gives CDR1 LGHNA, CDR2 YNFKEQ. Between the trimmed V and J ends, which lost 0 bases and 4 bases, there was a span of 10 bases. CDR3 length: 16 amino acids. The CDR3 spells CASSQDGVAGANVLTF. For the CDR3, the DNA is TGTGCCAGCAGCCAAGACGGAGTCGCCGGGGCCAACGTCCTGACTTTC.

This clonotype was seen many times. The CDR3 bases are TGTGCCAGCACCTTCAGGGGGGATAGCAATCAGCCCCAGCATTTT. Translated, it gives CASTFRGDSNQPQHF. This sequence joins TRBV6-1 and TRBJ1-5; 7 bases fit TRBD1. This CDR3 is 15 amino acids long. Germline V CDR1 and CDR2: MNHNS, SASEGT. Germline trimming cut 7 bases from V and 0 bases from J; bases unmatched to any gene: 6.